The table lists the clone carrying this T cell receptor (beta chain) with a count of one. Its antigen remains unidentified. The sample comes from a study of cytomegalovirus exposure and HLA in healthy donors. Study background: Across roughly 400 genotyped donors, 81% landed in the Caucasian-associated ancestry cluster. Points from the study as a whole: Rarity marked most TCR sequences, yet some public TCRs occurred in many donors. CMV antigen specificity was confirmed in vitro for three CMV-associated chains. Cytomegalovirus association was listed for around 170 TCR beta chains.

Amplification used 60 Vbeta primers and 13 Jbeta primers. Libraries were prepared by immunoSEQ multiplex PCR; TCRdb keeps only in-frame clonotypes and omits some of them. The table shows about 190,000 clones, with around 88% occurring only once. The CDR3 contains 15 residues. The V gene's germline CDR1 is SGHRS and CDR2 YFSETQ. Trimming removed 3 bases from V and 4 bases from J; junction bases left unmatched: 6. J is TRBJ1-2 and V is TRBV5-1, with 10 positions matching TRBD1. This TCR derives from a man aged 35 to 55 in good health and CMV-seropositive. What was sequenced was PBMCs. CDR3 in DNA: TGCGCCAGCAGCTCTCGGACAGGGGGTACCTATGGCTACACCTTC. It codes for CASSSRTGGTYGYTF.